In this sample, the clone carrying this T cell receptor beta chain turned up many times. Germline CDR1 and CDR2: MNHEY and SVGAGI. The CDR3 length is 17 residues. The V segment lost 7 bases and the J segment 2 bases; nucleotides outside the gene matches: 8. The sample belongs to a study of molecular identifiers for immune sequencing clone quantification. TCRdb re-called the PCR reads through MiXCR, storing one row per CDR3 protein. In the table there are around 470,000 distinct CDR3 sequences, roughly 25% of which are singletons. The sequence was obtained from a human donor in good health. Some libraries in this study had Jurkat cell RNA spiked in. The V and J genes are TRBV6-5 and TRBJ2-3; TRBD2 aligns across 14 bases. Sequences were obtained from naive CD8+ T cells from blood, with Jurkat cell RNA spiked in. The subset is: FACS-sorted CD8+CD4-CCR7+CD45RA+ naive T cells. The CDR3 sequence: CASIAPGLAGATDTQYF. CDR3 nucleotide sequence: TGTGCCAGCATCGCCCCGGGACTAGCGGGGGCCACAGATACGCAGTATTTT.